One sample yielded the 25 T cell receptor beta chains listed below, sequenced in a study of CD4 T cells in relation to SARS-CoV-2 and coronaviruses. Before the COVID-19 pandemic, during about 2010-2018, CD4+ T cells were taken from unexposed donors. CD4+ T cells were isolated from the cells after more than 8 days of culture. Libraries were prepared by immunoSEQ multiplex PCR; TCRdb keeps only in-frame clonotypes and omits some of them. The sample lists about 16,000 clones, 70% to 80% occurring once. These receptors have no identified antigens. Material: CD4+ T cells from PBMCs, cultured in vitro. The receptors were sampled from a human donor in good health.

This clone was observed once. The gene calls are TRBV15 and TRBJ2-1, with 12 bases matching TRBD1. The CDR3 sequence is 15 residues long. V was clipped by 7 bases and J by 8 bases; unmatched bases: 9. The germline CDR1 and CDR2 sequences are LNHNV and YYDKDF (reference sequence). The CDR3 region is CATTNAGDRGHEQFF. CDR3 DNA sequence: TGTGCCACCACCAACGCCGGGGACAGGGGGCATGAGCAGTTCTTC. The full variable domain, rest sourced from reference TRBV15 and TRBJ2-1, is DAMVIQNPRYQVTQFGKPVTLSCSQTLNHNVMYWYQQKSSQAPKLLFHYYDKDFNNEADTPDNFQSRRPNTSFCFLDIRSPGLGDTAMYLCATTNAGDRGHEQFFGPGTRLTVL.

The rearrangement uses TRBV6-5 and TRBJ2-1; 12 positions match TRBD2. With V trimmed by 7 bases and J by 10 bases, 11 bases remained unmatched. The CDR3 contains 15 residues. CDR1 is MNHEY and CDR2 is SVGAGI in the germline V gene. The CDR3 is CASTEPTSGSTEQFF. CDR3 coding DNA: TGTGCCAGCACCGAGCCGACTAGCGGGAGCACCGAGCAGTTCTTC.

V is TRBV4-1 and J is TRBJ2-7; 7 bases line up with TRBD1. Germline CDR1 is MGHRA and CDR2 is YSYEKL. Losses at the gene ends were 3 bases for V and 4 bases for J; bases not matched to a gene: 9. The CDR3 length is 15 residues. CDR3 nucleotides: TGCGCCAGCAGCCACGGGGCAGGGGGTTATTACGAGCAGTACTTC. Encoded protein: CASSHGAGGYYEQYF.

This chain links TRBV18 with TRBJ2-1, with TRBD1 matching 8 bases. V lost 1 base and J lost 1; bases outside the gene matches: 6. Germline V lookup: CDR1 KGHSH, CDR2 LQKENI. The CDR3 is 17 residues long. CDR3 protein: CASSPQTGVGSYNEQFF. Here the CDR3 DNA reads TGTGCCAGCTCACCACAGACAGGGGTTGGGTCCTACAATGAGCAGTTCTTC.

The chain couples TRBV7-9 to TRBJ1-1, with D possibly being TRBD1 (6 bases). The CDR3 consists of 18 residues. CDR1 is SEHNR and CDR2 is FQNEAQ in the germline V gene (reference sequence). V was pared by 1 base and J by 0 bases, with 18 bases between. CDR3 DNA: TGTGCCAGCAGCTTAGTAGGAACGAGGGGGAGGGTGAACACTGAAGCTTTCTTT. This translates into CASSLVGTRGRVNTEAFF.

The chain has TRBV29-1 and TRBJ2-7; 9 bases line up with TRBD2. V gave up 7 bases and J gave up 6 bases; unmatched junction bases: 10. The CDR3 sequence is 13 residues long. CDR1 and CDR2 (germline): SQVTM, ANQGSEA. The CDR3 reads CSALTSGYIEQYF. CDR3 in DNA: TGCAGCGCCCTGACTAGCGGCTACATCGAGCAGTACTTC.

A single count supports this clone. The chain links TRBV19 to TRBJ1-4, with D perhaps matching TRBD1 (6 bases). Trimming removed 9 bases from V and 4 bases from J, with 18 bases in between. CDR1 and CDR2 (germline): LNHDA, SQIVND (reference sequence). The CDR3 has 15 residues. CDR3 residues: CASNARGGHNEKLFF. CDR3 nucleotide sequence: TGTGCCAGCAATGCCCGGGGGGGGCATAATGAAAAACTGTTTTTT.

This chain connects TRBV19 to TRBJ1-2; D uncertain. CDR1 is LNHDA, CDR2 SQIVND, per germline (reference sequence). This CDR3 comprises 15 residues. V lost 4 bases to trimming and J lost 2 bases, with 14 bases between them. The CDR3 DNA reads TGTGCCAGTAGTACCGACTCGACGAGGAACTATGGCTACACCTTC. It codes for CASSTDSTRNYGYTF.

The chain is built from TRBV2 and TRBJ2-3; D unclear. The CDR3 spans 15 residues. V lost 3 bases and J lost 5, with 15 bases in between. Germline values: CDR1 SNHLY, CDR2 FYNNEI. In DNA form, the CDR3 reads TGTGCCAGCAGTGACACGAGTCGGGCAGGAGATACGCAGTATTTT. Amino acid sequence: CASSDTSRAGDTQYF.

The V gene is TRBV11-2, the J gene TRBJ1-1, with 9 bases lining up with TRBD1. CDR3 length: 15 amino acids. CDR1 is SGHAT and CDR2 is FQNNGV in the germline V gene. V shed 1 base, J shed 2 bases, and the junction held 2 bases outside the gene matches. The CDR3 DNA is TGTGCCAGCAGCTTAGGGGGACAGGGTAACACTGAAGCTTTCTTT. It yields the protein CASSLGGQGNTEAFF.

The gene calls are TRBV5-4 and TRBJ2-2, with 11 positions matching TRBD2. From germline, CDR1 is SGHNT and CDR2 YYREEE (reference sequence). The CDR3 contains 15 residues. The V gene end was trimmed by 4 bases and the J gene end by 2 bases; junction bases not matched to a gene: 1. CDR3 in DNA: TGTGCCAGCAGCGGGACTAGCGGAAACACCGGGGAGCTGTTTTTT. Protein product: CASSGTSGNTGELFF.

The J gene is TRBJ2-7, the V gene TRBV6-5; possibly TRBD2 for D (5 bases). CDR3 size: 15 residues. Looked up from germline, CDR1 is MNHEY and CDR2 is SVGAGI. Deletions cut 0 bases from V and 4 bases from J, with 13 bases between. The CDR3 bases are TGTGCCAGCAGTTACTCAGAAGCGGTTTCTTACGAGCAGTACTTC. Its protein product is CASSYSEAVSYEQYF.

The J gene is TRBJ2-5, the V gene TRBV19; TRBD1 is a possible D gene (6 bases). Between the trimmed V and J ends, which lost 7 bases and 3 bases, there was a span of 12 bases. The CDR3 contains 13 residues. CDR1 LNHDA and CDR2 SQIVND come from the germline V gene (reference sequence). The CDR3 is CASTPEGEETQYF. The CDR3 region has the DNA TGTGCCAGTACCCCTGAGGGGGAAGAGACCCAGTACTTC.

The J gene is TRBJ2-1, the V gene TRBV11-2; TRBD2 agrees at 8 bases. Losses at the gene ends were 3 bases for V and 8 bases for J; bases not matched to a gene: 12. This CDR3 comprises 16 residues. In germline, CDR1 is SGHAT, CDR2 FQNNGV. CDR3 amino acids: CASSFLTSVPWDEQFF. The DNA for the CDR3 is TGTGCCAGCAGCTTTTTGACTAGCGTCCCTTGGGATGAGCAGTTCTTC.

The chain recombines TRBV14 with TRBJ1-4; the match to TRBD1 covers 8 bases. The CDR3 is 17 residues long. Germline trimming cut 1 base from V and 7 bases from J; bases unmatched to any gene: 11. Germline values: CDR1 SGHDN, CDR2 FVKESK. Written as DNA, the CDR3 is TGTGCCAGCAGCCAAGGGGCAGCCGGGACAGGACGTGAAAAACTGTTTTTT. Translation gives CASSQGAAGTGREKLFF.

The V gene is TRBV12-5, the J gene TRBJ2-7; 9 bases fit TRBD1. The germline CDR1 and CDR2 sequences are LGHNT and FRNRAP. The trim removed 0 bases at V and 5 bases at J, leaving 8 bases unmatched. The CDR3 extends over 16 amino acids. This CDR3 is CASGLVLGQGIDEQYF. The CDR3 nucleotides read TGTGCTAGTGGTTTGGTACTAGGACAGGGGATCGACGAGCAGTACTTC.

The V and J genes are TRBV28 and TRBJ2-1, with 7 nucleotides matching TRBD2. Per germline, CDR1 MDHEN and CDR2 SYDVKM. The trim removed 11 bases at V and 0 bases at J, leaving 13 bases unmatched. The CDR3 consists of 16 residues. The CDR3 loop reads CASASPGGSSYNEQFF. DNA for the CDR3: TGTGCCTCCGCCTCGCCCGGCGGGAGCTCCTACAATGAGCAGTTCTTC.

This clone was observed a few times. A read error may account for a junction end that differs from germline. The genes are TRBV6-5 and TRBJ2-5, with 11 bases aligning to TRBD2. CDR3 length: 13 amino acids. Per the germline V gene, CDR1 is MNHEY and CDR2 is SVGAGI. This CDR3 reads CVTSGSAIETQYF. CDR3 sequence (DNA): TGCGTAACTAGCGGGAGCGCTATAGAGACCCAGTACTTC.

The chain joins TRBV3-1 (or the pseudogene TRBV3-2) to TRBJ2-1; 15 nucleotides agree with TRBD2. CDR1 is LGHDT, CDR2 YNNKEL, per germline (reference sequence). The ends lost 1 base at V and 7 bases at J; junction bases unmatched: 8. The CDR3 extends over 18 amino acids. The CDR3 spells CASSQGGPGTSGRNEQFF. The CDR3 DNA sequence: TGTGCCAGCAGCCAAGGGGGTCCCGGGACTAGCGGGAGGAATGAGCAGTTCTTC.

The rearrangement joins TRBV18 to TRBJ2-3; 10 bases line up with TRBD1. CDR3 length equals 16 residues. Germline V gene lookup returns CDR1 KGHSH and CDR2 LQKENI. J gave up 3 bases and V 0 bases, and 3 bases lay outside the gene matches. The CDR3 coding sequence is TGTGCCAGCTCACCACCAGGACAGGGGGTGACAGATACGCAGTATTTT. Encoded protein: CASSPPGQGVTDTQYF. The variable domain in full, completed from reference TRBV18 and TRBJ2-3, reads NAGVMQNPRHLVRRRGQEARLRCSPMKGHSHVYWYRQLPEEGLKFMVYLQKENIIDESGMPKERFSAEFPKEGPSILRIQQVVRGDSAAYFCASSPPGQGVTDTQYFGPGTRLTVL.

The chain uses TRBV3-1 (or the pseudogene TRBV3-2) and TRBJ1-2; D is uncertain. V gave up 0 bases and J gave up 7 bases, with 12 bases separating them. This CDR3 is 14 amino acids long. Germline V gene sequence: CDR1 LGHDT, CDR2 YNNKEL (reference sequence). The CDR3 loop is CASSQDRQVGGYTF. The CDR3, as DNA: TGTGCCAGCAGCCAAGATCGTCAGGTCGGTGGCTACACCTTC.

The rearrangement uses TRBV5-1 and TRBJ1-1, with D possibly being TRBD1 (5 bases). Trimming took 1 base from V and 2 from J, leaving 15 bases between them. Germline-derived CDR1 and CDR2 are SGHRS and YFSETQ. This CDR3 has 16 amino acids. In DNA form, the CDR3 reads TGCGCCAGCAGCTTGAACCAGGGCGGGGGAAACACTGAAGCTTTCTTT. Its translation is CASSLNQGGGNTEAFF.

The CDR3 nucleotides read TGTGCCAGCAGTGGCCTGGGTGGACAGACCCAGTACTTC. Translation: CASSGLGGQTQYF. This sequence joins TRBV12-3 or TRBV12-4 and TRBJ2-5; D gene ambiguous. Trimming cost V 5 bases and J 6 bases, with 13 bases left between them. The CDR3 is 13 residues long.

The CDR3 loop reads CAWSVEGGTDTQYF. CDR3 sequence (DNA): TGTGCCTGGAGTGTCGAGGGGGGCACAGATACGCAGTATTTT. J is TRBJ2-3 and V is TRBV30, with D tentatively TRBD1 (6 bases). This CDR3 is built from 14 residues. The V gene lost 0 bases and the J gene lost 1 base, with 8 bases spanning the gap. The germline V gene encodes CDR1 GTSNPN and CDR2 SVGIG (reference sequence).

This clone was detected once. The chain joins TRBV13 to TRBJ1-1; TRBD1 agrees at 8 bases. Per germline, CDR1 PRHDT and CDR2 FYEKMQ (reference sequence). J lost 0 bases, V lost 5 bases, and 8 bases had no gene match. CDR3 length: 16 residues. CDR3 amino acids: CASSTGQGWLNTEAFF. The CDR3 coding sequence is TGTGCCAGCAGCACTGGACAGGGATGGTTGAACACTGAAGCTTTCTTT.